The 19 T cell receptor beta chains reported below all come from one sample, sequenced in a study of blood T cell repertoires in COVID-19. Profiled with immunoSEQ multiplex PCR; TCRdb holds only in-frame clones, not every one. Of over 25,000 clones in the sample, approximately 80% were seen once. What was sequenced was peripheral blood. The receptors derive from a man between 65 and 85 years old with acute or convalescent COVID-19.

The rearrangement uses TRBV7-2 and TRBJ1-1; maybe TRBD1 (6 bases). The CDR3 consists of 14 residues. Between the trimmed V and J ends, which lost 1 base and 0 bases, there was a span of 6 bases. Germline V lookup: CDR1 SGHTA, CDR2 FQGNSA. DNA of the CDR3: TGTGCCAGCAGCTTAGGACAGGTGAACACTGAAGCTTTCTTT. Protein sequence: CASSLGQVNTEAFF. The whole variable domain, filled in from reference TRBV7-2 and TRBJ1-1, reads GAGVSQSPSNKVTEKGKDVELRCDPISGHTALYWYRQSLGQGLEFLIYFQGNSAPDKSGLPSDRFSAERTGGSVSTLTIQRTQQEDSAVYLCASSLGQVNTEAFFGQGTRLTVV.

The chain has TRBV11-2 and TRBJ2-3; TRBD1 is a possible D gene (5 bases). The CDR3 runs to 16 residues. Germline CDR1 and CDR2: SGHAT and FQNNGV. V was cut by 5 bases and J by 0 bases, with 15 bases left in between. The CDR3 nucleotides read TGTGCCAGCAGCCTCCAATGGGGCTCTAGCACAGATACGCAGTATTTT. Amino acid sequence: CASSLQWGSSTDTQYF.

This clone was seen a single time. The chain carries TRBV12-3 or TRBV12-4 and TRBJ1-5, with D hard to call. The V end lost 4 bases, the J end lost 11 bases, and 12 bases lay between the germline ends. This CDR3 region has 12 residues. DNA of the CDR3: TGTGCCAGCAGTTACCCACGGGGAGCCCAGCATTTT. It specifies CASSYPRGAQHF.

A single count supports this clone. For the CDR3, the DNA is TGCGCCAGCCTAGCGGGAACGGATAACAATGAGCAGTTCTTC. This encodes CASLAGTDNNEQFF. This chain uses TRBV5-1 with TRBJ2-1; TRBD2 aligns across 9 bases. The V and J ends lost 7 bases and 5 bases, in that order; junction bases with no gene match: 7. Per the germline V gene, CDR1 is SGHRS and CDR2 is YFSETQ. CDR3 length equals 14 residues.

V and J are TRBV27 and TRBJ2-1; D is unresolved. V was pared by 7 bases and J by 6 bases, with 22 bases between. CDR1 and CDR2 (germline): MNHEY, SMNVEV (reference sequence). CDR3 length equals 16 residues. The CDR3 protein is CASTSDPRVYSNEQFF. The CDR3 coding sequence is TGTGCCAGCACTTCTGACCCCCGGGTATATAGCAATGAGCAGTTCTTC.

V usage is TRBV7-2 and J usage is TRBJ1-6, with D unresolved. Trimming cost V 8 bases and J 6 bases, with 11 bases left between them. CDR3 length: 13 residues. CDR1 is SGHTA and CDR2 is FQGNSA in the germline V gene. The CDR3 DNA reads TGTGCCAGCCAGTTCGTAGCTAATTCACCCCTCCACTTT. This gives the protein CASQFVANSPLHF.

The rearrangement joins TRBV6-2 or TRBV6-3 to TRBJ1-5, with 7 positions matching TRBD1. In germline, CDR1 is MNHEY, CDR2 SVGEGT. This CDR3 spans 13 amino acids. The V gene end was trimmed by 4 bases and the J gene end by 8 bases; junction bases not matched to a gene: 5. CDR3 sequence (DNA): TGTGCCAGCAGTTCAGGGGGGTGGAAGCCCCAGCATTTT. This codes for CASSSGGWKPQHF.

This rearrangement joins TRBV6-5 to TRBJ1-5; D ambiguous. Trimming pared 6 bases from V and 5 bases from J, leaving 11 bases between. CDR3 size: 13 residues. The germline V gene has CDR1 MNHEY and CDR2 SVGAGI. The DNA for the CDR3 is TGTGCCAGCAGCTCGAGGTGGGATCAGCCCCAGCATTTT. Residues: CASSSRWDQPQHF.

V usage is TRBV12-3 or TRBV12-4 and J usage is TRBJ1-4; 8 positions match TRBD1. The CDR3 sequence is 13 residues long. With 5 bases clipped from V and 8 bases from J, the junction kept 4 bases outside the gene matches. This chain's CDR3 is CASSGQGGEKLFF. The CDR3 DNA is TGTGCCAGCAGTGGACAGGGCGGGGAAAAACTGTTTTTT.

The J gene is TRBJ1-2, the V gene TRBV19; D ambiguous. The CDR3 sequence is 15 residues long. V lost 5 bases and J lost 2, with 15 bases in between. Germline V gene sequence: CDR1 LNHDA, CDR2 SQIVND (reference sequence). As DNA, the CDR3 is TGTGCCAGTAGTCTCCGTCAGTTCGCCAACTATGGCTACACCTTC. Translated: CASSLRQFANYGYTF. Supplemented by reference TRBV19 and TRBJ1-2, the full variable domain reads DGGITQSPKYLFRKEGQNVTLSCEQNLNHDAMYWYRQDPGQGLRLIYYSQIVNDFQKGDIAEGYSVSREKKESFPLTVTSAQKNPTAFYLCASSLRQFANYGYTFGSGTRLTVV.

V usage is TRBV7-2 and J usage is TRBJ1-4; D gene unclear. V dropped 6 bases and J dropped 0 bases, with 11 bases sitting between them. The CDR3 has 15 residues. Germline values: CDR1 SGHTA, CDR2 FQGNSA. DNA of the CDR3: TGTGCCAGCAGTTCCTCGTTTGCAACTAATGAAAAACTGTTTTTT. Its protein product is CASSSSFATNEKLFF.

The CDR3 is CASSTGYLDYGYTF. In DNA form, the CDR3 reads TGTGCCAGTAGTACAGGGTACTTGGACTATGGCTACACCTTC. This chain links TRBV19 with TRBJ1-2; maybe TRBD1 (5 bases). This CDR3 comprises 14 residues. V gave up 4 bases and J gave up 3 bases, with 12 bases separating them. Germline CDR1 reads LNHDA; CDR2 reads SQIVND (reference sequence).

The V gene is TRBV5-1, the J gene TRBJ1-2, with 7 positions matching TRBD1. J was trimmed by 4 bases and V by 0 bases; bases with no gene match: 3. The CDR3 has 14 residues. Germline V lookup: CDR1 SGHRS, CDR2 YFSETQ. The CDR3 nucleotides are TGCGCCAGCAGCTTGGACAGGGGAGCCTATGGCTACACCTTC. Translation: CASSLDRGAYGYTF.

The gene calls are TRBV7-2 and TRBJ1-1; D unclear. This CDR3 contains 15 residues. Between the trimmed V and J ends, which lost 2 bases and 5 bases, there was a span of 15 bases. Germline CDR1 SGHTA, CDR2 FQGNSA. CDR3 region: CASSLTSRSTTEAFF. CDR3 bases: TGTGCCAGCAGCTTAACGTCCAGGTCGACAACTGAAGCTTTCTTT.

Worth noting for this clone: The same CDR3 is also encoded by other DNA sequences in this sample. The rearrangement links TRBV29-1 to TRBJ2-5; possibly TRBD2 for D (5 bases). Between the trimmed V and J ends, which lost 3 bases and 5 bases, there was a span of 13 bases. Germline V gene lookup returns CDR1 SQVTM and CDR2 ANQGSEA. The CDR3 runs 13 residues. The CDR3 sequence is CSVDTPRGETQYF. CDR3 bases: TGCAGCGTTGACACCCCTCGAGGGGAGACCCAGTACTTC.

The chain couples TRBV27 to TRBJ1-6; perhaps TRBD1 as D (5 bases). Germline loops: CDR1 MNHEY, CDR2 SMNVEV (reference sequence). The CDR3 totals 13 residues. V lost 6 bases to trimming and J lost 9 bases, with 12 bases between them. CDR3 nucleotide sequence: TGTGCCAGCAGGTTGGGGGGAGCTTCACCCCTCCACTTT. It translates to CASRLGGASPLHF.

CDR3 nucleotide sequence: TGTGCCATCAGTCTAGGCGGGGCTAACTATGGCTACACCTTC. It encodes CAISLGGANYGYTF. The chain couples TRBV10-3 to TRBJ1-2; D not resolved. The CDR3 sequence is 14 residues long. V shed 5 bases and J shed 0 bases, with 10 bases lying between them. The V gene's germline CDR1 is ENHRY and CDR2 SYGVKD.

The rearrangement uses TRBV30 and TRBJ2-1; 7 bases are shared with TRBD2. The CDR3 totals 15 residues. Germline values: CDR1 GTSNPN, CDR2 SVGIG (reference sequence). Trimming at V came to 3 bases and at J to 6 bases, leaving 11 bases not matched to a gene. The CDR3 DNA reads TGTGCCTGGAGGGGATCGGGGAGGGTTGGCAATGAGCAGTTCTTC. This sequence encodes CAWRGSGRVGNEQFF.

The rearrangement links TRBV9 to TRBJ2-7; TRBD1 is a possible D gene (6 bases). The CDR3 loop spans 15 amino acids. Trimming took 4 bases from V and 3 from J, leaving 17 bases between them. From germline, CDR1 is SGDLS and CDR2 YYNGEE. Here the CDR3 DNA reads TGTGCCAGCAGCCTATCAACAGGGACCTACTACGAGCAGTACTTC. Its protein is CASSLSTGTYYEQYF. Full variable domain (rest looked up from reference TRBV9 and TRBJ2-7): DSGVTQTPKHLITATGQRVTLRCSPRSGDLSVYWYQQSLDQGLQFLIQYYNGEERAKGNILERFSAQQFPDLHSELNLSSLELGDSALYFCASSLSTGTYYEQYFGPGTRLTVT.